Presented here are 12 T cell receptor beta chains from one specimen sequenced in a study of CD8+ T cells in alopecia areata. After isolation, RNA underwent reverse transcription to generate cDNA as the sequencing template. Only in-frame clones appear in the TCRdb table, and some are missing; sequencing was by immunoSEQ multiplex PCR. The sample lists 30,000 to 40,000 clones, about three quarters seen once, with around 20% in the top ten. Sequenced input: NKG2D-low CD8+ T cells sorted from blood. Source of these receptors: a human donor with alopecia areata.

This clone has more than one count but fewer than ten. The genes are TRBV15 and TRBJ1-5, with a weak D call TRBD1 (5 bases). The germline gives CDR1 LNHNV, CDR2 YYDKDF (reference sequence). This CDR3 spans 14 amino acids. The germline V and J ends were trimmed by 5 bases and 2 bases, with 10 bases remaining between them. The CDR3 region has the DNA TGTGCCACCAGCGTCGGGACGGGCAATCAGCCCCAGCATTTT. Translation gives CATSVGTGNQPQHF. The full variable domain, rest sourced from reference TRBV15 and TRBJ1-5, is DAMVIQNPRYQVTQFGKPVTLSCSQTLNHNVMYWYQQKSSQAPKLLFHYYDKDFNNEADTPDNFQSRRPNTSFCFLDIRSPGLGDTAMYLCATSVGTGNQPQHFGDGTRLSIL.

The chain carries TRBV28 and TRBJ1-1; possible D gene TRBD1, 5 bases. Germline-derived CDR1 and CDR2 are MDHEN and SYDVKM. The V end lost 4 bases, the J end lost 3 bases, and 9 bases lay between the germline ends. There are 13 residues in the CDR3. CDR3 residues: CASSSGGDTEAFF. CDR3 bases: TGTGCCAGCAGTTCGGGGGGGGACACTGAAGCTTTCTTT.

The chain uses TRBV29-1 and TRBJ2-5, with D perhaps TRBD1 or TRBD2 (5 bases each). This CDR3 has 13 amino acids. In germline, CDR1 is SQVTM, CDR2 ANQGSEA. V lost 1 base to trimming and J lost 0 bases, with 6 bases between them. The CDR3 is CSVEGGNQETQYF. The DNA of the CDR3 is TGCAGCGTTGAAGGGGGGAACCAAGAGACCCAGTACTTC.

This clone has just a few counts. The chain carries TRBV11-3 and TRBJ2-5, with D possibly being TRBD2 (5 bases). The germline V gene has CDR1 SGHNT and CDR2 YENEEA. Deletions cut 7 bases from V and 1 base from J, with 16 bases between. The length of the CDR3 is 15 residues. The CDR3 DNA is TGTGCCAGCAACGAACCCAACCGGGGCCAAGAGACCCAGTACTTC. Translation: CASNEPNRGQETQYF.

The J gene is TRBJ1-2, the V gene TRBV2, with no clear D. This CDR3 contains 14 residues. Germline CDR1 is SNHLY and CDR2 is FYNNEI. The V end lost 5 bases, the J end lost 3 bases, and 13 bases lay between the germline ends. CDR3 protein: CASSTVGEYYGYTF. CDR3 nucleotide sequence: TGTGCCAGCAGTACCGTCGGGGAGTACTATGGCTACACCTTC.

The rearrangement uses TRBV30 and TRBJ1-4; D possibly corresponds to TRBD1 (5 bases). Looked up from germline, CDR1 is GTSNPN and CDR2 is SVGIG (reference sequence). CDR3 size: 14 residues. Trimming stripped 5 bases from V and 8 bases from J, with 18 bases between. The CDR3 here is CAWGEGADWEKLFF. The CDR3 DNA reads as TGTGCCTGGGGCGAAGGGGCTGATTGGGAAAAACTGTTTTTT.

The chain carries TRBV5-6 and TRBJ1-2, with D uncertain. Germline CDR1 reads SGHDT; CDR2 reads YYEEEE. This CDR3 is built from 13 residues. V lost 1 base and J 3 bases, leaving 7 bases between the germline ends. DNA of the CDR3: TGTGCCAGCAGCTTGATCGCAGACTATGGCTACACCTTC. It specifies CASSLIADYGYTF.

This chain joins TRBV10-3 and TRBJ1-3; 9 bases map to TRBD1. The ends lost 6 bases at V and 3 bases at J; junction bases unmatched: 6. Looked up from germline, CDR1 is ENHRY and CDR2 is SYGVKD. The CDR3 spans 15 residues. The CDR3 is CAIRMDRGFGNTIYF. CDR3 nucleotides: TGTGCCATCAGGATGGACAGGGGATTTGGAAACACCATATATTTT.

The chain links TRBV7-9 to TRBJ2-5, with D possibly matching TRBD1 (6 bases). Germline-derived CDR1 and CDR2 are SEHNR and FQNEAQ (reference sequence). The V end lost 1 base, the J end lost 0 bases, and 9 bases lay between the germline ends. The CDR3 is made up of 15 amino acids. The CDR3 bases are TGTGCCAGCAGCTTAGTACAGGGCTACCAAGAGACCCAGTACTTC. Its translation is CASSLVQGYQETQYF.

The rearrangement links TRBV27 to TRBJ2-7; 8 bases are shared with TRBD1. The CDR3 is 14 residues long. Germline V gene data show CDR1 as MNHEY and CDR2 as SMNVEV (reference sequence). Losses at the gene ends were 2 bases for V and 1 base for J; bases not matched to a gene: 1. This chain's CDR3 is CASSLGQGSYEQYF. In DNA form, the CDR3 reads TGTGCCAGCAGTTTAGGACAGGGATCCTACGAGCAGTACTTC.

The chain carries TRBV28 and TRBJ2-3, with D uncertain. V lost 5 bases to trimming and J lost 3 bases, with 21 bases between them. CDR1 and CDR2 from the germline V gene are MDHEN and SYDVKM. The CDR3 is made up of 17 amino acids. Here the CDR3 reads CASSPRMEGGWTDTQYF. Written as DNA, the CDR3 is TGTGCCAGCAGTCCCAGGATGGAAGGCGGATGGACAGATACGCAGTATTTT.

Here the CDR3 reads CATSREPGQGPYNEQFF. The CDR3 DNA is TGTGCCACCAGCAGAGAACCTGGCCAGGGACCTTACAATGAGCAGTTCTTC. This chain uses TRBV15 with TRBJ2-1; the D call may be TRBD1 or TRBD2 (5 bases each). Germline-derived CDR1 and CDR2 are LNHNV and YYDKDF (reference sequence). The CDR3 runs 17 residues. Trimming left V 0 bases short and J 4 bases short, with 16 bases between.